This T cell receptor (beta chain) was sequenced in a study of T cell repertoires in cytomegalovirus infection (dated by TCRdb to the late 2010s). For the wider study: The peptide stimulations were aimed at well-studied HLA-B-restricted epitopes as well as recently identified HLA-C-restricted CMV epitopes, whose presentation resists viral immunomodulation. Because public TCR beta signatures pointed to carriage of CMV infection together with the matching HLA type, the HLA type of each donor mattered for the analysis. The full study reports these points: In both this cohort and an independent cohort of over 350 donors, the cumulative frequency of public TCR beta family members distinguished carriers of CMV infection plus the relevant HLA type. The ex vivo response was dominated by HLA-C-restricted CMV-specific TCR beta clonotypes, and the single most frequent clonotype in two of eight donors was supplied by these HLA-C-restricted clonotypes.

This clonotype was picked up a small number of times. Its antigen specificity is not known. No base quality values were provided; no much bigger clone lies one nucleotide off. The reads were generated on an Illumina HiSeq 1500. The public reads were quality trimmed at Q25 with fastp and then assembled into clones with MiXCR by TCRdb, keeping productive beta chains. Each record represents a unique CDR3 protein, reported with the most common genes and DNA among its rows. The sample table records 830,000 or so distinct CDR3 sequences; approximately 32% of these occur just once. Jointly, the top ten make up about an eighth of the sample. Per the publication, the treatment or condition label means: in vitro stimulation with specific CMV peptide epitopes to enrich CMV-specific T cells. The CDR3 numbers 15 residues from cysteine through phenylalanine. Only the CDR3 part of the read is kept: 45 bases, read in frame from the first base. Trimming accounts for 3 bases at V and 3 bases at J, while the number of junction bases matched to no gene is 6.

The chain uses TRBV12-3 or TRBV12-4 and TRBJ2-3, and TRBD1 aligns with 7 junction nucleotides. This specimen consisted of cultured CD8+ T cells from PBMCs, obtained from culture after CMV antigen stimulation. The receptor's source is a human donor in good health (CMV status not recorded). Some clones in this sample may be carry-over from other donors' samples. The nucleotide sequence reads TGTGCCAGCAGTTTTAACAGGGGTCTAACAGATACGCAGTATTTT. The resulting protein is CASSFNRGLTDTQYF.